This T cell receptor beta chain was sequenced in a study of blood T cell repertoires in COVID-19. Here immunoSEQ multiplex PCR was the method, and the copy in TCRdb shows in-frame clones only, minus some. Counted here are approximately 74,000 clones, under 95% occurring once; the ten biggest clones make up approximately 4.8%. Looked up from germline, CDR1 is PRHDT and CDR2 is FYEKMQ (reference sequence). V was cut by 0 bases and J by 4 bases, with 7 bases left in between. CDR3 length: 14 residues. Source material: peripheral blood. The sequence came from a woman between 55 and 75 years old with active COVID-19. This chain connects TRBV13 to TRBJ1-3; D not certain. CDR3 protein: CASSLGGGGNTIYF. The CDR3 DNA follows: TGTGCCAGCAGCTTAGGCGGCGGCGGAAACACCATATATTTT.